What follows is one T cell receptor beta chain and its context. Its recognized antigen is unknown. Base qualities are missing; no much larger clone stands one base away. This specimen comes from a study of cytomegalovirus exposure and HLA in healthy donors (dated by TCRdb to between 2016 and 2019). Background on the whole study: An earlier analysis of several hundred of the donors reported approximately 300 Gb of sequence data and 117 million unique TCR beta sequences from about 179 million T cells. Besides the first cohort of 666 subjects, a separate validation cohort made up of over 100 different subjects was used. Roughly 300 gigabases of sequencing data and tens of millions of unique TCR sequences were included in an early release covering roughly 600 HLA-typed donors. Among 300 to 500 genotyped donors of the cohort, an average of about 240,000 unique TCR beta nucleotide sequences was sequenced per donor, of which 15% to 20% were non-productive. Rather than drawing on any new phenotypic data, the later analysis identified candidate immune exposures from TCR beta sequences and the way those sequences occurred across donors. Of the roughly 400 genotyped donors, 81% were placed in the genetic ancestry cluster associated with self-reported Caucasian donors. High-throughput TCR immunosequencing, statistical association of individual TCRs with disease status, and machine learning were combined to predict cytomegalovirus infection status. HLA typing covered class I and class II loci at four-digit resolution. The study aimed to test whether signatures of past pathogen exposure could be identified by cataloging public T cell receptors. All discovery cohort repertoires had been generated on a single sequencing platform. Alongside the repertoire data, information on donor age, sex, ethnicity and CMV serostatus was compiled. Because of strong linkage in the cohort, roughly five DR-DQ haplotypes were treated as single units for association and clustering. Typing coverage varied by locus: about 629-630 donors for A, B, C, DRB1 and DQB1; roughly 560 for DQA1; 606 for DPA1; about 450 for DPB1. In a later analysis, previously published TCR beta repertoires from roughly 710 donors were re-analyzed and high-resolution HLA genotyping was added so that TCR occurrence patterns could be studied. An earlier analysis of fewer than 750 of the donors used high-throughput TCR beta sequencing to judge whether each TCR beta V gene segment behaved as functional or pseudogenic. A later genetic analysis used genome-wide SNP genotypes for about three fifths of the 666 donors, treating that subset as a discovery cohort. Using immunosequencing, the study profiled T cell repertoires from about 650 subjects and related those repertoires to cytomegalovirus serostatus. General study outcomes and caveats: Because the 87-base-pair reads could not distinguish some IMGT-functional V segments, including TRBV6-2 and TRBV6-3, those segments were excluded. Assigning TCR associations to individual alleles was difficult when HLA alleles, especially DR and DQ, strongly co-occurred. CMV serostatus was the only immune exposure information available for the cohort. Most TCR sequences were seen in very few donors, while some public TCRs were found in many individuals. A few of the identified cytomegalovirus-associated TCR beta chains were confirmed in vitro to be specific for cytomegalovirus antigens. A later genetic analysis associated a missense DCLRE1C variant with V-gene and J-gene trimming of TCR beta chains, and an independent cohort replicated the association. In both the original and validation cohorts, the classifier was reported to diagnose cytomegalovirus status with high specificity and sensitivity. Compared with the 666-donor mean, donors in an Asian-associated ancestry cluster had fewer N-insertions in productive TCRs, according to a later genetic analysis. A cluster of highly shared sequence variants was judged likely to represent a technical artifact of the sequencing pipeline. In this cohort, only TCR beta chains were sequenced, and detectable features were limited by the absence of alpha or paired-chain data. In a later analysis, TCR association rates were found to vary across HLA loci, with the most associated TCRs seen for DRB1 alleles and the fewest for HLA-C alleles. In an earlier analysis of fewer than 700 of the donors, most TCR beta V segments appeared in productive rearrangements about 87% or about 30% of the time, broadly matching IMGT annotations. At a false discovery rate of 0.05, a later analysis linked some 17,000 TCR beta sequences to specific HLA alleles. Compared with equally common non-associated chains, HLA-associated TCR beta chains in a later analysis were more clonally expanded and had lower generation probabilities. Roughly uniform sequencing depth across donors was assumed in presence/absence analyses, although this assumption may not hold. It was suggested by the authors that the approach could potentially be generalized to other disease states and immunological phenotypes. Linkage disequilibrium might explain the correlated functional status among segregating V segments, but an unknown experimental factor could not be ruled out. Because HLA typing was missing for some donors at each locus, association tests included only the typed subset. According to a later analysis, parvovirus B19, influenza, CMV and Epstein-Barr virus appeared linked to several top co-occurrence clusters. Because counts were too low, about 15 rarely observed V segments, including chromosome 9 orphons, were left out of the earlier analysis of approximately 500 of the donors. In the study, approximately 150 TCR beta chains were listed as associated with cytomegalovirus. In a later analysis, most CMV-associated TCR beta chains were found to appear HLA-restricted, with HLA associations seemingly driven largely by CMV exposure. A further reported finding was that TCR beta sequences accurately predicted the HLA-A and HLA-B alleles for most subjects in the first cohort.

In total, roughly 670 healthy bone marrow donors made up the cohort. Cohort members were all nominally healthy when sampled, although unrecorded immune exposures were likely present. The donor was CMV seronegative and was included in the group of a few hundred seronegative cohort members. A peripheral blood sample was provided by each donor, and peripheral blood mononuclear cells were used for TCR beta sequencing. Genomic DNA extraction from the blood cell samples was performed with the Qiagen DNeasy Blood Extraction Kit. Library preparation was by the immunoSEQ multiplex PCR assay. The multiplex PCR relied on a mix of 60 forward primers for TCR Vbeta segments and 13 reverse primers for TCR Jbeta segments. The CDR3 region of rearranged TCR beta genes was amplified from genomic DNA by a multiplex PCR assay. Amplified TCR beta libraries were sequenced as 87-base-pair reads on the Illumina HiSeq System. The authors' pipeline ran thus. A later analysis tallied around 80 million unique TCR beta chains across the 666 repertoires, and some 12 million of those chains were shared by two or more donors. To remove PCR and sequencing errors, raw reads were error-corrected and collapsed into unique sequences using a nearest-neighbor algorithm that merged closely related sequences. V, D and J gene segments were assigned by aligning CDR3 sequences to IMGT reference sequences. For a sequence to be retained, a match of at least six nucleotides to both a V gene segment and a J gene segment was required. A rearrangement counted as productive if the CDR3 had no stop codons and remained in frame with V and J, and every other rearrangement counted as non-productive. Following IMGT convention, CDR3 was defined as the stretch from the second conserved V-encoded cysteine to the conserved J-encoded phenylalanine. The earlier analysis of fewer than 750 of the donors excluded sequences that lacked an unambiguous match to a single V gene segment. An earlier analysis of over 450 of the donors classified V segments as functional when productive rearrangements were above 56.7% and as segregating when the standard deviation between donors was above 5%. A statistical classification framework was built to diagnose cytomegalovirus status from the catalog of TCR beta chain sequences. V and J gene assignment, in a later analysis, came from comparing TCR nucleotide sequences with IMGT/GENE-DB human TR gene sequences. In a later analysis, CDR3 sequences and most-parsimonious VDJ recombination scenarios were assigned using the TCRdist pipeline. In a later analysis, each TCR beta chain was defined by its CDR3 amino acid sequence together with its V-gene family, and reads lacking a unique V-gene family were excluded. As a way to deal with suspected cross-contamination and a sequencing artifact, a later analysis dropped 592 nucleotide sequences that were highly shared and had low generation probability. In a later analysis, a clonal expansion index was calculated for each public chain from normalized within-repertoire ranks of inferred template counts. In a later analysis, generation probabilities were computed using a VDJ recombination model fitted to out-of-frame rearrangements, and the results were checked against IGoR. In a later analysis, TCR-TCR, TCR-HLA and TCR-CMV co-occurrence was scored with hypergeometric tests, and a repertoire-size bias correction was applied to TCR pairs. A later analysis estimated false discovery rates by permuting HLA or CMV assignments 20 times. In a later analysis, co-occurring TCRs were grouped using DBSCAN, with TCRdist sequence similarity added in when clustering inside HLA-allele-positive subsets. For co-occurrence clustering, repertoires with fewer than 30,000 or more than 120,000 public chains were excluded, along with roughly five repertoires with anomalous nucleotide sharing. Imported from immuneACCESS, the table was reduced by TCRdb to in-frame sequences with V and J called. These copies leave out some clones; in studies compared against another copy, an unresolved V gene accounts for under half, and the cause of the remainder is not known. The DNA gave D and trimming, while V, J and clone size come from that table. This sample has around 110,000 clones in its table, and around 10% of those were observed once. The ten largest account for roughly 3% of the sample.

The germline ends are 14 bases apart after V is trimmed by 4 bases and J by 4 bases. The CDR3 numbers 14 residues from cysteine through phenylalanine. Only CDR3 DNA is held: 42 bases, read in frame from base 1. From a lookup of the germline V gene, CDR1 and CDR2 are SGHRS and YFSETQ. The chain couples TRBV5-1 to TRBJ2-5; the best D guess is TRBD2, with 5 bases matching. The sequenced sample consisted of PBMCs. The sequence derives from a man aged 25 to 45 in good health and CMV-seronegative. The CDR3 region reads CASSTGLEGETQYF. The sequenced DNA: TGCGCCAGCAGCACCGGTTTAGAGGGAGAGACCCAGTACTTC.